These T cell receptor beta chains were read from a single sample in a study of T cells in Graves' hyperthyroidism and ophthalmopathy. In TCRdb, the multiplex PCR reads were re-called with MiXCR into one record per CDR3 protein. The repertoire includes approximately 620,000 distinct CDR3 sequences, approximately 15% of them detected once, and approximately 5.7% sits in the top ten. The source material was blood. Receptors were obtained from a woman aged 25 to 39 with Graves' hyperthyroidism that later progressed to Graves' ophthalmopathy. Each CDR3 is given with its conserved first and last residue. Clone size is not always given. Where it is, it says once, few, many or a class for expanded clones.

TRBJ2-5	TRBV27	few	CASSLGSSGGNQYF
TRBJ2-7	TRBV28	few	CASSPSSGSGSYEQYF
TRBJ1-5	TRBV28	few	CASSIVVGTEHF
TRBJ2-1	TRBV29-1	many	CSVAYSYNEQFF
TRBJ2-1	TRBV20-1	-	CSTEGLADYNEQFF
TRBJ1-2	TRBV3-1	many	CASSQGSDYGYTF
TRBJ2-1	TRBV10-3	many	CAIRTTQGSDNEQFF
TRBJ1-1	TRBV19	many	CASIPGSMAGRTEAFF
TRBJ1-5	TRBV3-1	few	CASSPSDRNYQPQHF
TRBJ2-5	TRBV24-1	-	CATSDRTGGAETQYF